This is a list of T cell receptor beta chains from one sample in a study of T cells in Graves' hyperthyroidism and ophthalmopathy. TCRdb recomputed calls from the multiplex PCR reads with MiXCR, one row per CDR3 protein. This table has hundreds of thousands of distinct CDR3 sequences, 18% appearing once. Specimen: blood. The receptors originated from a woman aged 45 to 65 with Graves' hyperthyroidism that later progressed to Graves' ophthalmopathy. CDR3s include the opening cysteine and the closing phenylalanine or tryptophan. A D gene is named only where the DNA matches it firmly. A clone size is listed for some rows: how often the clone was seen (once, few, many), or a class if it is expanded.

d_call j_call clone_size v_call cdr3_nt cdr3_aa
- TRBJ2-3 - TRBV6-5 TGTGCCAGCAGTTATCGTCCTCCCAATGAGCAGAGGAAATCGGATACGCAGTATTTT CASSYRPPNEQRKSDTQYF
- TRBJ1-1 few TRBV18 TGTGCCAGCTCACCACGAAATAGCAACAGGGCCACGAACACTGAAGCTTTCTTT CASSPRNSNRATNTEAFF
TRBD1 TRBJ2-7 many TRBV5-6 TGTGCCAGCAGCTGGGGGACAGGGGTCGAGCAGTACTTC CASSWGTGVEQYF
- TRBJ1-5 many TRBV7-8 TGTGCCAGCAGCTCCGAACATCATGGGCAGCCCCAGCATTTT CASSSEHHGQPQHF
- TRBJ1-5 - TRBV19 TGTGCCAGTAGCCGGACAGACTATAGCAATCAGCCCCAGCATTTT CASSRTDYSNQPQHF
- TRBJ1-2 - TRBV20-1 TGCAGTGCTTTTACCCGGGACTCTCGAAGGGTTAACTATGGCTACACCTTC CSAFTRDSRRVNYGYTF
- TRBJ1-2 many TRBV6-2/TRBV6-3 TGTGCCAGCAGTTACCCCCTCCAGGGGAACTATGGCTACACCTTC CASSYPLQGNYGYTF
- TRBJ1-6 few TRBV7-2 TGTGCCAGCAGCTTGGATAGGAACGACCCCAGACCCCTCCACTTT CASSLDRNDPRPLHF
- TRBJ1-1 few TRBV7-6 TGTGCCAGCAGCTCCCGCTTCGAGACTGAAGCTTTCTTT CASSSRFETEAFF
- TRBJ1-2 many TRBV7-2 TGTGCCAGCAGCTTAGAAGGGGGTATGAACTATGGCTACACCTTC CASSLEGGMNYGYTF
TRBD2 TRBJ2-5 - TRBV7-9 TGTGCCAGCAGCTTCGGACTAGCGGGGGGTTTCAAAGAGACCCAGTACTTC CASSFGLAGGFKETQYF
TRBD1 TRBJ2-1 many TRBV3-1 TGTGCCAGCAGCCTTCAGGGACAGGGGGGCGATGAGCAGTTCTTC CASSLQGQGGDEQFF
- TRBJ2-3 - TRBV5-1 TGCGCCAGCAGCCGCGGGACATCCACTAGCACAGATACGCAGTATTTT CASSRGTSTSTDTQYF
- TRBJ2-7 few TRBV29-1 TGCAGCGTCGAAAATACAGGGTACGAGCAGTACTTC CSVENTGYEQYF
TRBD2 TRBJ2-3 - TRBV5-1 TGCGCCAGCAGCCTGACCGGGACTAGATTTGATAAGGGCGCAGATACGCAGTATTTT CASSLTGTRFDKGADTQYF
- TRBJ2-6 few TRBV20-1 TGCAGTGCTAGAGAGGGCGGACTCCTAATCTCTGGGGCCAACGTCCTGACTTTC CSAREGGLLISGANVLTF
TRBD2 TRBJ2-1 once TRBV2 TGTGCCAGCATCTCCGGGACTAGCATGGATGAGCAGTTCTTC CASISGTSMDEQFF
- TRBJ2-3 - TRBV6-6 TGTGCCAGCAGTTACTCGACTGCAGACACAGATACGCAGTATTTT CASSYSTADTDTQYF
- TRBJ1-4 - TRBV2 TGTGCCAGCAAGGAGGAAAAACTGTTTTTT CASKEEKLFF
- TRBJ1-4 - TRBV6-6 TGTGCCAGCAGTTACCCGGGTACAACTAATGAAAAACTGTTTTTT CASSYPGTTNEKLFF
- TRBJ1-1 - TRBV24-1 TGTGCCACCTCGGATCAGGGTTGGGCTTTCTTT CATSDQGWAFF
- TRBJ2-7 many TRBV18 TGTGCCAGCTCACCTCCCGGGGGAAGGTCCGGTTACGAGCAGTACTTC CASSPPGGRSGYEQYF
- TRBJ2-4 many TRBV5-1 TGCGCCAGCAGCTACAGCAAAAACATTCAGTACTTC CASSYSKNIQYF
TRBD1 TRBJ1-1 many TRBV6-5 TGTGCCAGCAGTTACACAGGGGGCGCAAACACTGAAGCTTTCTTT CASSYTGGANTEAFF
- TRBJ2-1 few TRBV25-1 TGTGCCAGCAGTTCTGAACTTAGCTCCTACAATGAGCAGTTCTTC CASSSELSSYNEQFF
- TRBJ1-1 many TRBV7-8 TGTGCCAGCAGCTTAGTGCACACTGAAGCTTTCTTT CASSLVHTEAFF
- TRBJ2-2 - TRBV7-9 TGTGCCAGCAGCTTGCTGAACGCGAACACCGGGGAGCTGTTTTTT CASSLLNANTGELFF
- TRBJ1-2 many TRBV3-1 TGTGCCAGCAGCCAAGATTTGGTTGGCTACACCTTC CASSQDLVGYTF
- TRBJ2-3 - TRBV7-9 TGTGCCAGCAGCCAGAGTTTAGGACCCACCCAGTATTTT CASSQSLGPTQYF
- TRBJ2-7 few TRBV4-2 TGTGCCAGCAGCCAGATAAGGGAGATGACGAGCTCCTACGAGCAGTACTTC CASSQIREMTSSYEQYF
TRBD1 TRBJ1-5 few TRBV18 TGTGCCAGCTCAATGGGACAGGACGATCAGCCCCAGCATTTT CASSMGQDDQPQHF
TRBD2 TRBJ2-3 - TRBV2 TGTGCCAGCAAGAAGGGACTAGCTGGGGATACGCAGTATTTT CASKKGLAGDTQYF
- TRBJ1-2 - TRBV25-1 TGTGCCAGCACCGAATCTAACCGGGGGTATGGCTACACCTTC CASTESNRGYGYTF
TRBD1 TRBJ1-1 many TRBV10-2 TGCGCCAGCAGTGGCAGACAGGGAATGAACACTGAAGCTTTCTTT CASSGRQGMNTEAFF
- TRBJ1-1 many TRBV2 TGTGCCAGCCTTTACGGGACTCCGGACACTGAAGCTTTCTTT CASLYGTPDTEAFF
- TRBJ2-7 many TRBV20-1 TGCAGTGCAACGCGGGGACGCAACTACGAGCAGTACTTC CSATRGRNYEQYF
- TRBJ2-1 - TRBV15 TGTGCCACCAGCAGAGATCGGCGATGGGGAATTGAGCAGTTCTTC CATSRDRRWGIEQFF
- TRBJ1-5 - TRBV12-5 TGTGCTAGTGGCTTAGATCAGCCCCAGCATTTT CASGLDQPQHF
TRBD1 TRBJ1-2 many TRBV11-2 TGTGCCAGCAGCTCAGGGACAGACAATAACTATGGCTACACCTTC CASSSGTDNNYGYTF
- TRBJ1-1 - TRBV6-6 TGTGCCAGCAGTTATCGAAGGGGATTAACTGAAGCTTTCTTT CASSYRRGLTEAFF
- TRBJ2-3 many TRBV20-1 TGCAGTGCTGAGCTTAAGATTGGGACAGATACGCAGTATTTT CSAELKIGTDTQYF